These T cell receptor beta chains were read from a single sample in a study of prognosis after radiotherapy for stage I lung cancer. TCRdb reanalysed the multiplex PCR reads using MiXCR and keeps one entry per CDR3 protein. Of about 21,000 distinct CDR3 sequences listed, 35% to 45% are singletons. The sample here was PBMCs, taken before or after stereotactic body radiation therapy (not recorded which). The receptors come from a donor over 45 with non-small cell lung cancer. CDR3s include the opening cysteine and the closing phenylalanine or tryptophan. A D gene is named only where the DNA matches it firmly. Clone size is stated in some rows and not others, as once, few, many or a class when expanded.

d_call	clone_size	v_call	j_call	cdr3_aa	cdr3_nt
-	many	TRBV14	TRBJ2-6	CASSRNLGVGANVLTF	TGTGCCAGCAGCCGGAATTTAGGGGTGGGGGCCAACGTCCTGACTTTC
-	-	TRBV11-2	TRBJ2-7	CASSLEKKDYEQYF	TGTGCCAGCAGCTTAGAAAAGAAAGACTACGAGCAGTACTTC
-	few	TRBV11-3	TRBJ2-7	CASSRLRDAYEQYF	TGTGCCAGCAGCCGGCTCCGGGACGCCTACGAGCAGTACTTC
TRBD1	-	TRBV2	TRBJ1-2	CAIRKQGAYLYCYAF	TGTGCCATCAGGAAACAGGGGGCGTATCTCTATTGCTACGCCTTC
TRBD1	many	TRBV20-1	TRBJ1-5	CSADPGQGGQPQHF	TGCAGTGCAGATCCGGGACAGGGAGGTCAGCCCCAGCATTTT
TRBD1	many	TRBV18	TRBJ1-3	CASSPTDTGTDSGNTIYF	TGTGCCAGCTCACCAACGGACACCGGGACAGACTCTGGAAACACCATATATTTT
TRBD2	many	TRBV7-3	TRBJ2-5	CASSPAGGRAPWETQYF	TGTGCCAGCAGCCCGGCTGGCGGGAGGGCCCCTTGGGAGACCCAGTACTTC
TRBD2	-	TRBV27	TRBJ2-7	CTSRRGVAGVPYEQYF	TGTACCAGCAGGCGAGGAGTAGCGGGCGTCCCCTACGAGCAGTACTTC
TRBD2	-	TRBV25-1	TRBJ2-2	CASSCPLAGSHTGELFF	TGTGCCAGCAGTTGCCCGCTAGCGGGGAGCCACACCGGTGAGCTGTTTTTT
-	many	TRBV25-1	TRBJ2-1	CASRGLGEQFF	TGTGCCAGCAGGGGGTTGGGTGAGCAGTTCTTC
TRBD1	many	TRBV12-3/TRBV12-4	TRBJ1-2	CASGRTGRDYGYTF	TGTGCCAGCGGGCGGACAGGGAGAGACTATGGCTACACCTTC
-	-	TRBV3-1	TRBJ2-7	CASSRYGGEQYF	TGTGCCAGCAGCCGGTATGGAGGGGAGCAGTACTTC
-	-	TRBV6-2/TRBV6-3	TRBJ1-2	CASSGSQRMAWGYTF	TGTGCCAGCAGTGGATCGCAGCGCATGGCGTGGGGCTACACATTC
TRBD1	-	TRBV20-1	TRBJ1-5	CSAKTGTGGETWQPQHF	TGCAGTGCTAAAACCGGGACAGGGGGCGAAACATGGCAGCCCCAGCATTTT
-	-	TRBV6-1	TRBJ1-1	CASSYLNTEAFF	TGTGCCAGCAGCTATTTGAACACTGAAGCTTTCTTT
-	-	TRBV6-2/TRBV6-3	TRBJ2-3	CAVPRGLGLDTQYF	TGTGCCGTCCCCCGGGGCCTCGGATTAGATACGCAGTATTTT
-	many	TRBV6-1	TRBJ2-7	CASGGRSSYEQYF	TGTGCCAGCGGGGGCCGGAGCTCCTACGAGCAGTACTTC
-	-	TRBV19	TRBJ2-4	CASSMGLGNNIQYF	TGTGCCAGTAGTATGGGTCTAGGAAACAACATTCAGTACTTC
-	-	TRBV7-2	TRBJ1-3	CASSLTNWTVSKADTIYF	TGTGCCAGCAGCTTAACTAACTGGACAGTCTCAAAGGCAGACACCATATATTTT
-	-	TRBV11-2	TRBJ1-3	CASSLEAGGNTIYF	TGTGCCAGCAGCTTAGAGGCAGGTGGAAACACCATATATTTT
TRBD1	-	TRBV6-4	TRBJ1-2	CASSREGQGDSGYTF	TGTGCCAGCAGCCGAGAAGGACAGGGGGATAGCGGCTACACCTTC